What follows are 21 T cell receptor beta chains derived from one specimen sequenced in a study of T cells in Graves' hyperthyroidism and ophthalmopathy. It was RNA transcripts that yielded the amplified TCR beta CDR3 regions. An initial round of RT-PCR targeting the TCR CDR3 relied on the HTBI primer set. TCRdb analysed the multiplex PCR reads with MiXCR anew, one entry per CDR3 protein. The sample lists about 400,000 distinct CDR3 sequences; around 15% were seen once. Sequencing was performed on blood. The receptors originated from a man aged 50-60 years with Graves' ophthalmopathy.

This clonotype was seen a handful of times. The CDR3 is CASSLAMGHDYGYTF. The CDR3, as DNA: TGTGCCAGCAGCTTAGCCATGGGGCACGACTATGGCTACACCTTC. The V gene is TRBV7-8, the J gene TRBJ1-2, with D perhaps TRBD1 (5 bases). Germline V gives CDR1 SGHVS, CDR2 FQNEAQ. The CDR3 length is 15 residues. V was cut by 0 bases and J by 3 bases, with 11 bases left in between.

This clonotype was seen at least ten times. The chain joins TRBV5-1 to TRBJ2-3; 9 bases map to TRBD1. The CDR3 is 15 residues long. Germline V gives CDR1 SGHRS, CDR2 YFSETQ. Unmatched junction bases numbered 7, after V lost 4 bases and J lost 4 bases. This CDR3 reads CASSRRTGVADTQYF. In DNA form, the CDR3 reads TGCGCCAGCAGCCGAAGGACAGGGGTTGCAGATACGCAGTATTTT.

As concerns this clonotype: This sequence may be a read error, since a much larger clone differs from it by one base. The chain has TRBV7-3 and TRBJ1-2; no clear D gene. The germline V gene has CDR1 SGHTA and CDR2 FQGTGA. CDR3 length: 15 amino acids. The V and J ends lost 3 bases and 4 bases respectively, with 15 bases between them. The CDR3 region is CASSFVSRVSYGYTF. The CDR3 bases are TGTGCCAGCAGCTTTGTATCACGGGTTAGCTATGGCTACACCTTC.

This clonotype was seen a few times. The chain joins TRBV6-1 to TRBJ2-3; D may be TRBD2 (6 bases). Germline CDR1 reads MNHNS; CDR2 reads SASEGT. V was shortened by 7 bases and J by 6 bases, with 20 bases between the two germline ends. The CDR3 consists of 15 residues. The CDR3 DNA sequence: TGTGCCAGCATGTTTGTCGGGAGTGGGTCGGATACGCAGTATTTT. It encodes CASMFVGSGSDTQYF.

Ten or more counts support this clonotype. The chain has TRBV28 and TRBJ2-1, with a tentative D call TRBD2 (5 bases). Germline V gene sequence: CDR1 MDHEN, CDR2 SYDVKM. V was clipped by 4 bases and J by 4 bases, with 17 bases between them. The CDR3 is made up of 16 amino acids. This CDR3 reads CASSSPGAGSYNEQFF. The CDR3 nucleotides read TGTGCCAGCAGTTCGCCGGGCGCGGGTAGTTACAATGAGCAGTTCTTC.

This clonotype occurred a few times. The chain combines TRBV27 with TRBJ2-1, with 9 bases lining up with TRBD2. This CDR3 contains 14 residues. Germline lookup yields CDR1 MNHEY and CDR2 SMNVEV (reference sequence). V lost 6 bases, J lost 8 bases, and 8 bases stayed unmatched. The CDR3 loop reads CASRLGLARDEQFF. The CDR3 DNA follows: TGTGCCAGCAGGTTAGGACTAGCGAGGGATGAGCAGTTCTTC.

This clonotype was observed a few times. A much larger clonotype is one base distant, so this may be a read error. The V and J genes are TRBV6-1 and TRBJ1-1, with 7 bases matching TRBD1. CDR1 is MNHNS, CDR2 SASEGT, per germline. The CDR3 is 14 amino acids. This chain's CDR3 is CASTPDRLNTEASF. In DNA form, the CDR3 reads TGTGCCAGCACCCCGGACAGGCTGAACACTGAAGCTTCCTTT.

There are many counts of this clonotype. V usage is TRBV2 and J usage is TRBJ2-5, with D perhaps being TRBD1 or TRBD2 (5 bases each). V was cut by 7 bases and J by 2 bases, with 11 bases left in between. Per germline, CDR1 SNHLY and CDR2 FYNNEI. This CDR3 spans 13 amino acids. Written as DNA, the CDR3 is TGTGCCAGCAACCTCTGGGGGCAAGAGACCCAGTACTTC. Protein: CASNLWGQETQYF.

DNA of the CDR3: TGTGCCAGCAGCGGGATCGCAACAGATACGCAGTATTTT. Its protein product is CASSGIATDTQYF. The chain employs TRBV6-2 or TRBV6-3 and TRBJ2-3, with TRBD2 as a possible D gene (5 bases). CDR1 and CDR2 (germline): MNHEY, SVGEGT. V lost 6 bases to trimming and J lost 3 bases, with 10 bases between them. This CDR3 region has 13 residues.

In its sample, this clonotype was seen many times. This rearrangement joins TRBV7-2 to TRBJ2-3; TRBD2 aligns across 11 bases. V shed 1 base, J shed 4 bases, and the junction held 7 bases outside the gene matches. In germline, CDR1 is SGHTA, CDR2 FQGNSA. The CDR3 spans 17 residues. CDR3 nucleotide sequence: TGTGCCAGCAGCTTAGTTGGTACTAGCGGGAGCCCAGATACGCAGTATTTT. It translates to CASSLVGTSGSPDTQYF. Full variable domain (remainder filled in from reference TRBV7-2 and TRBJ2-3): GAGVSQSPSNKVTEKGKDVELRCDPISGHTALYWYRQSLGQGLEFLIYFQGNSAPDKSGLPSDRFSAERTGGSVSTLTIQRTQQEDSAVYLCASSLVGTSGSPDTQYFGPGTRLTVL.

The table lists this clonotype with many counts. The V call is TRBV20-1, the J call TRBJ2-2; TRBD2 matches at 8 bases. The germline V gene encodes CDR1 DFQATT and CDR2 SNEGSKA (reference sequence). CDR3 length: 15 amino acids. With 4 bases clipped from V and 6 bases from J, the junction kept 10 bases outside the gene matches. The CDR3 DNA is TGCAGTGCTACCACCGGGACTAGTGTCTCCGGGGAGCTGTTTTTT. It translates to CSATTGTSVSGELFF.

This clonotype was counted at least ten times. The genes are TRBV4-1 and TRBJ2-7, with 9 bases lining up with TRBD2. This CDR3 contains 15 residues. J lost 0 bases, V lost 1 base, and 1 base had no gene match. The germline CDR1 and CDR2 sequences are MGHRA and YSYEKL. DNA of the CDR3: TGCGCCAGCAGCCAAGGACTAGCGGACTCCTACGAGCAGTACTTC. Its protein is CASSQGLADSYEQYF.

The chain uses TRBV2 and TRBJ1-2; D not certain. The germline CDR1 and CDR2 sequences are SNHLY and FYNNEI. This CDR3 region has 13 residues. Trimming cost V 2 bases and J 8 bases, with 12 bases left between them. This CDR3 reads CASSESDFTGYTF. Here the CDR3 DNA reads TGTGCCAGCAGTGAATCGGATTTCACGGGCTACACCTTC.

This clonotype was counted between two and nine times. The chain is built from TRBV19 and TRBJ2-5, with D possibly TRBD2 on 6 matching bases. Germline CDR1 reads LNHDA; CDR2 reads SQIVND (reference sequence). The CDR3 contains 15 residues. Trimming stripped 6 bases from V and 4 bases from J, with 18 bases between. CDR3 residues: CASSPTAGSGETQYF. As DNA, the CDR3 is TGTGCCAGTAGCCCAACAGCCGGGAGCGGAGAGACCCAGTACTTC.

This clonotype was found many times. This chain connects TRBV5-1 to TRBJ2-5, with a tentative D call TRBD1 (6 bases). Germline V gene sequence: CDR1 SGHRS, CDR2 YFSETQ. The CDR3 extends over 17 amino acids. Trimming took off 3 bases at V and 2 bases at J, with 20 bases between the two ends. The CDR3 loop is CASSWEGTSIVQETQYF. The CDR3 DNA reads as TGCGCCAGCAGCTGGGAAGGGACAAGTATTGTTCAAGAGACCCAGTACTTC.

This clonotype has ten or more counts. The junction and the germline gene differ at one end; a read error may be behind it. The chain has TRBV5-1 and TRBJ2-1; unclear D gene. There are 13 residues in the CDR3. CDR1 and CDR2 from the germline V gene are SGHRS and YFSETQ. CDR3 protein: CASSLDGYNEQFF. CDR3 bases: TGTGCCAGCAGCTTAGACGGATACAATGAGCAGTTCTTC.

The chain combines TRBV12-5 with TRBJ2-2; 10 bases line up with TRBD2. J lost 6 bases, V lost 5 bases, and 6 bases had no gene match. The germline V gene encodes CDR1 LGHNT and CDR2 FRNRAP. This CDR3 is 15 amino acids long. The CDR3 DNA sequence: TGTGCTAGTGGTGGAGCGGGAGGGCCCCCCGGGGAGCTGTTTTTT. As protein: CASGGAGGPPGELFF.

This chain connects TRBV4-1 to TRBJ2-7, with 7 bases matching TRBD2. The CDR3 loop spans 16 amino acids. Germline CDR1 is MGHRA and CDR2 is YSYEKL. V dropped 1 base and J dropped 3; count of bases not matched to a gene: 9. The CDR3 DNA follows: TGCGCCAGCAGCCAAGGGATGATAACGGGGGGCTACGAGCAGTACTTC. Its protein product is CASSQGMITGGYEQYF.

There are a few counts of this clonotype. The CDR3 reads CASSQPKLAGNEQYF. In DNA, the CDR3 is TGTGCCAGCAGCCAACCGAAACTAGCGGGAAACGAGCAGTACTTC. The rearrangement joins TRBV4-2 to TRBJ2-7; 10 bases match TRBD2. Germline CDR1 LGHNA, CDR2 YNFKEQ. Unmatched junction bases numbered 6, after V lost 2 bases and J lost 5 bases. CDR3 length: 15 amino acids.

Only a few counts were recorded for this clonotype. V gene TRBV19 combines with J gene TRBJ2-7; D is possibly TRBD1 (6 bases). Germline values: CDR1 LNHDA, CDR2 SQIVND (reference sequence). The CDR3 runs 14 residues. The V gene lost 3 bases and the J gene lost 0 bases, with 9 bases spanning the gap. This CDR3 is CASSMVDSSYEQYF. CDR3 nucleotides: TGTGCCAGTAGTATGGTGGACAGCTCCTACGAGCAGTACTTC.

This clonotype was seen at least ten times. The chain carries TRBV2 and TRBJ2-7; D gene unclear. Trimming removed 6 bases at V and 3 bases at J, with 18 bases between. The CDR3 length is 15 residues. CDR1 is SNHLY and CDR2 is FYNNEI in the germline V gene. The CDR3 DNA follows: TGTGCCAGCAGCCCGGCTTACCCTCCCAGCTACGAGCAGTACTTC. Protein product: CASSPAYPPSYEQYF.